Sequencing of this T cell receptor (beta chain) was carried out in a study of blood T cell repertoires in COVID-19. For the study at large: Spain, Italy and the United States supplied samples that represented acute and convalescent COVID-19. From T cells, B-cell-depleted T cells, or PBMCs came the material, which was cDNA or gDNA.

Under the authors' procedure: Estimation of nucleated cell counts relied on the amplification of reference gene primers. Measured with immunoSEQ multiplex PCR; TCRdb has only the in-frame clones, and not every one. V and J calls and clone size come straight from that table; D and trimming were deduced from the DNA. The data show 250,000 to 300,000 clones, about 91% seen once. CDR3 length: 13 residues. The V gene lost 1 base and the J gene lost 5 bases, with 8 bases spanning the gap. Germline values: CDR1 SGHVS, CDR2 FQNEAQ. The source is a woman aged 30 to 39 who had recovered from COVID-19. Sequencing was performed on peripheral blood. J is TRBJ1-1 and V is TRBV7-8; no clear D. The CDR3 protein is CASSLGSRTEAFF. The CDR3 nucleotides are TGTGCCAGCAGCTTAGGGAGCAGAACTGAAGCTTTCTTT.